The 29 T cell receptor beta chains reported below all come from one sample, sequenced in a study of T-cell memory formation after mild COVID-19. TCRdb ran MiXCR on the 5' RACE reads and lists one entry per CDR3 protein. The data contain 50,000 or so distinct CDR3 sequences, roughly 27% of them seen just once; the ten biggest clones take up around 45%. Sequencing input: PBMCs or a T cell subset sorted from them (not recorded which). The receptors here all came from a man aged 18 to 35 who had mild COVID-19 (a few samples of this study predate the infection). Cell type and time point are not known.

This clonotype was detected a few times. The V and J genes are TRBV7-6 and TRBJ2-7; D gene ambiguous. This CDR3 region has 14 residues. The germline V gene has CDR1 SGHVS and CDR2 FNYEAQ. V was clipped by 2 bases and J by 5 bases, with 13 bases between them. The CDR3 loop is CASSLNWERNEQYF. The CDR3 coding sequence is TGTGCCAGCAGCTTAAACTGGGAACGGAACGAGCAGTACTTC.

In its sample, this clonotype was seen a few times. The chain carries TRBV7-9 and TRBJ2-3; possible D gene TRBD1, 6 bases. The CDR3 is made up of 14 amino acids. V lost 5 bases, J lost 5 bases, and 14 bases lay in between. The germline V gene has CDR1 SEHNR and CDR2 FQNEAQ (reference sequence). DNA of the CDR3: TGTGCCAGCAGCCCCGTGGACAGTCAAGATACGCAGTATTTT. Amino acids: CASSPVDSQDTQYF. Looking up the rest from reference TRBV7-9 and TRBJ2-3 gives the full variable domain: DTGVSQNPRHKITKRGQNVTFRCDPISEHNRLYWYRQTLGQGPEFLTYFQNEAQLEKSRLLSDRFSAERPKGSFSTLEIQRTEQGDSAMYLCASSPVDSQDTQYFGPGTRLTVL.

This clonotype occurred many times. The J gene is TRBJ2-1, the V gene TRBV6-5, with TRBD1 matching over 7 bases. This CDR3 has 13 residues. Unmatched junction bases numbered 5, after V lost 6 bases and J lost 6 bases. In germline, CDR1 is MNHEY, CDR2 SVGAGI. CDR3 DNA: TGTGCCAGCAGGAACGACAGGGTCAATGAGCAGTTCTTC. It yields the protein CASRNDRVNEQFF.

The chain recombines TRBV7-8 with TRBJ2-1; possibly TRBD1 for D (6 bases). The CDR3 totals 12 residues. The V end lost 1 base, the J end lost 16 bases, and 14 bases lay between the germline ends. CDR1 and CDR2 from the germline V gene are SGHVS and FQNEAQ. CDR3 in DNA: TGTGCCAGCAGCTTAGGGGGTAGGGGGAGTTTCTTC. Its protein product is CASSLGGRGSFF.

The chain has TRBV29-1 and TRBJ2-1, with D perhaps assigned TRBD1 or TRBD2 (5 bases each). Trimming removed 3 bases at V and 8 bases at J, with 17 bases between. The CDR3 length is 14 residues. CDR1 and CDR2 (germline): SQVTM, ANQGSEA. The CDR3, as DNA: TGCAGCGTTGACCCCGAGGGGATGAACGATGAGCAGTTCTTC. This sequence encodes CSVDPEGMNDEQFF.

The V call is TRBV7-2, the J call TRBJ2-3; 13 bases line up with TRBD2. The ends lost 4 bases at V and 6 bases at J; junction bases unmatched: 7. The germline V gene has CDR1 SGHTA and CDR2 FQGNSA. CDR3 size: 16 residues. In DNA, the CDR3 is TGTGCCAGCAGCTCGACTAGCGGGGGGCCCCGGGATACGCAGTATTTT. This codes for CASSSTSGGPRDTQYF. The whole variable domain, remainder taken from reference TRBV7-2 and TRBJ2-3, is GAGVSQSPSNKVTEKGKDVELRCDPISGHTALYWYRQSLGQGLEFLIYFQGNSAPDKSGLPSDRFSAERTGGSVSTLTIQRTQQEDSAVYLCASSSTSGGPRDTQYFGPGTRLTVL.

This clonotype showed up many times. The CDR3 protein is CASSQDPPGSSGVNEQFF. CDR3 nucleotide sequence: TGCGCCAGCAGCCAGGATCCCCCGGGGTCTAGCGGGGTTAATGAGCAGTTCTTC. The chain joins TRBV4-3 to TRBJ2-1, with 9 bases that match TRBD2. Germline V gene sequence: CDR1 LGHNA, CDR2 YSLEER. The V gene end was trimmed by 3 bases and the J gene end by 7 bases; junction bases not matched to a gene: 16. The CDR3 runs to 18 residues.

Only a few counts were recorded for this clonotype. The chain recombines TRBV5-1 with TRBJ1-4; 7 bases fit TRBD1. Trimming removed 4 bases from V and 8 bases from J; junction bases left unmatched: 17. This CDR3 is 17 amino acids long. CDR1 is SGHRS, CDR2 YFSETQ, per germline. CDR3 sequence: CASSGGGSEDRNEKLFF. The CDR3 nucleotides are TGCGCCAGCAGCGGTGGGGGGTCTGAGGACAGGAACGAAAAACTGTTTTTT.

This clonotype was observed a few times. The CDR3 sequence is CASSYDSYNEQFF. The DNA for the CDR3 is TGTGCCAGCAGTTACGACAGCTACAATGAGCAGTTCTTC. This rearrangement joins TRBV6-2 or TRBV6-3 to TRBJ2-1; D may be TRBD1 (5 bases). Germline-derived CDR1 and CDR2 are MNHEY and SVGEGT. Deletions cut 2 bases from V and 3 bases from J, with 5 bases between. This CDR3 spans 13 amino acids.

The CDR3 region is CASSQPGSTEAFF. The CDR3 nucleotides are TGCGCCAGCAGCCAACCAGGGAGCACTGAAGCTTTCTTT. The chain links TRBV4-1 to TRBJ1-1; TRBD1 might be the D (5 bases). This CDR3 has 13 amino acids. Germline loops: CDR1 MGHRA, CDR2 YSYEKL. Trimming stripped 2 bases from V and 4 bases from J, with 8 bases between.

The chain carries TRBV4-1 and TRBJ2-7, with D possibly TRBD1 on 5 matching bases. The CDR3 has 14 residues. The germline CDR1 and CDR2 sequences are MGHRA and YSYEKL. Trimming removed 0 bases at V and 3 bases at J, with 9 bases between. In DNA form, the CDR3 reads TGCGCCAGCAGCCAAGACCGACAGTTCTACGAGCAGTACTTC. It encodes CASSQDRQFYEQYF.

The gene calls are TRBV11-2 and TRBJ2-4; D might be TRBD1 (6 bases). CDR3 length: 15 amino acids. V lost 5 bases to trimming and J lost 2 bases, with 13 bases between them. Germline CDR1 SGHAT, CDR2 FQNNGV. Written as DNA, the CDR3 is TGTGCCAGCAGCCCCCTACAGGGACCCAAAAACATTCAGTACTTC. As protein: CASSPLQGPKNIQYF.

This clonotype was seen many times. The chain links TRBV4-1 to TRBJ2-7; 9 nucleotides agree with TRBD2. Looked up from germline, CDR1 is MGHRA and CDR2 is YSYEKL. This CDR3 has 12 residues. Trimming cost V 3 bases and J 6 bases; bases outside gene matches: 0. CDR3 residues: CASSQGLAEQYF. The CDR3 nucleotides read TGCGCCAGCAGCCAGGGACTAGCCGAGCAGTACTTC.

In its sample, this clonotype was seen once. V usage is TRBV5-1 and J usage is TRBJ2-1, with 10 bases aligning to TRBD2. The germline V gene encodes CDR1 SGHRS and CDR2 YFSETQ. There are 15 residues in the CDR3. V lost 3 bases and J lost 7; bases outside the gene matches: 7. Here the CDR3 reads CASSWQAGGLNEQFF. The CDR3 DNA reads as TGCGCCAGCAGCTGGCAAGCGGGGGGGCTTAATGAGCAGTTCTTC.

The J gene is TRBJ1-2, the V gene TRBV6-2 or TRBV6-3; no clear D. The CDR3 contains 14 residues. Germline V lookup: CDR1 MNHEY, CDR2 SVGEGT. Between the trimmed V and J ends, which lost 2 bases and 7 bases, there was a span of 14 bases. This chain's CDR3 is CASSYAVVACGYTF. In DNA form, the CDR3 reads TGTGCCAGCAGTTACGCAGTGGTCGCTTGTGGCTACACCTTC.

This clonotype was detected only a few times. The rearrangement uses TRBV7-9 and TRBJ2-7; D assignment may be TRBD1 or TRBD2 (5 bases each). V lost 7 bases and J lost 2, with 18 bases in between. Germline V CDR1 and CDR2: SEHNR, FQNEAQ (reference sequence). CDR3 length: 15 residues. In DNA, the CDR3 is TGTGCCAGCACCGCCGGGACCTTAGGCGCCTACGAGCAGTACTTC. This gives the protein CASTAGTLGAYEQYF. The variable domain in full, with the rest retrieved from reference TRBV7-9 and TRBJ2-7, is DTGVSQNPRHKITKRGQNVTFRCDPISEHNRLYWYRQTLGQGPEFLTYFQNEAQLEKSRLLSDRFSAERPKGSFSTLEIQRTEQGDSAMYLCASTAGTLGAYEQYFGPGTRLTVT.

J is TRBJ2-1 and V is TRBV29-1, with 7 bases lining up with TRBD2. J gave up 6 bases and V 7 bases, and 15 bases lay outside the gene matches. The CDR3 loop spans 15 amino acids. Germline lookup yields CDR1 SQVTM and CDR2 ANQGSEA. CDR3 in amino acids: CSDLPASTSSNEQFF. In DNA, the CDR3 is TGCAGCGACCTACCTGCTTCGACTAGCTCCAATGAGCAGTTCTTC.

The rearrangement links TRBV30 to TRBJ2-1; 10 nucleotides agree with TRBD1. The CDR3 loop spans 15 amino acids. Germline CDR1 is GTSNPN and CDR2 is SVGIG (reference sequence). With V trimmed by 0 bases and J by 8 bases, 7 bases remained unmatched. Here the CDR3 reads CAWSVQGQGFDEQFF. The DNA of the CDR3 is TGTGCCTGGAGTGTACAGGGACAGGGGTTCGATGAGCAGTTCTTC.

In this sample, this clonotype turned up a few times. Written as DNA, the CDR3 is TGTGCCAGCAGTCCGGGACAGACACCTTTCAATGAGCAGTTCTTC. Translation: CASSPGQTPFNEQFF. The J gene is TRBJ2-1, the V gene TRBV12-3 or TRBV12-4; 7 bases line up with TRBD1. V lost 5 bases, J lost 6 bases, and 10 bases stayed unmatched. This CDR3 is built from 15 residues.

This clonotype was counted only a few times. The chain employs TRBV5-1 and TRBJ1-1, with D uncertain. Trimming stripped 2 bases from V and 5 bases from J, with 16 bases between. CDR1 and CDR2 from the germline V gene are SGHRS and YFSETQ. This CDR3 is built from 15 residues. The CDR3 nucleotides read TGCGCCAGCAGCTTATTCGGGAACCGGGAAACTGAAGCTTTCTTT. Translation gives CASSLFGNRETEAFF.

The chain has TRBV6-2 or TRBV6-3 and TRBJ1-5, with D perhaps matching TRBD1 (6 bases). The CDR3 totals 16 residues. V gave up 6 bases and J gave up 5 bases, with 20 bases separating them. The germline CDR1 and CDR2 sequences are MNHEY and SVGEGT. In DNA, the CDR3 is TGTGCCAGCAGACCCTTCACAGGGCGCGCCGATCAGCCCCAGCATTTT. Translating it yields CASRPFTGRADQPQHF.

The chain is built from TRBV19 and TRBJ1-2, with D perhaps TRBD1 (5 bases). Germline V gene lookup returns CDR1 LNHDA and CDR2 SQIVND (reference sequence). This CDR3 has 11 residues. V was pared by 9 bases and J by 6 bases, with 11 bases between. The CDR3 loop reads CASGGDDGYTF. The DNA for the CDR3 is TGTGCCAGCGGGGGTGACGATGGCTACACCTTC.

This clonotype was counted a few times. The chain combines TRBV12-3 or TRBV12-4 with TRBJ2-3; either TRBD1 or TRBD2 may fit D (5 bases each). The CDR3 is 16 residues long. V lost 3 bases, J lost 2 bases, and 15 bases lay in between. CDR3 DNA: TGTGCCAGCAGTTTGAGGGACGGGGTATTCACAGATACGCAGTATTTT. This translates into CASSLRDGVFTDTQYF.

This sequence joins TRBV12-3 or TRBV12-4 and TRBJ2-3, with 7 bases identical to TRBD2. The CDR3 spans 13 residues. The J segment lost 6 bases and the V segment lost 4 bases, leaving 4 bases of the junction unmatched. Written as DNA, the CDR3 is TGTGCCAGCAGTTCGGACGGGGGGGATACGCAGTATTTT. Its protein product is CASSSDGGDTQYF.

The sample holds a few counts of this clonotype. The chain couples TRBV20-1 to TRBJ1-1, with D hard to call. CDR3 length equals 13 residues. Germline values: CDR1 DFQATT, CDR2 SNEGSKA (reference sequence). Between the trimmed V and J ends, which lost 4 bases and 5 bases, there was a span of 14 bases. The CDR3 DNA sequence: TGCAGTGCTAAGACCGAAGGCAGGACTGAAGCTTTCTTT. It codes for CSAKTEGRTEAFF.

The chain uses TRBV6-6 and TRBJ2-5, with D perhaps TRBD1 (6 bases). The V gene's germline CDR1 is MNHNY and CDR2 SVGAGI (reference sequence). The CDR3 contains 16 residues. Trimming cost V 1 base and J 1 base, with 13 bases left between them. CDR3 DNA sequence: TGTGCCAGCAGTTACTTCTTGGGGACACGCCAAGAGACCCAGTACTTC. Translated: CASSYFLGTRQETQYF.

This clonotype came up a few times. This rearrangement joins TRBV6-2 or TRBV6-3 to TRBJ2-7, with a weak D call TRBD1 (6 bases). V dropped 10 bases and J dropped 0 bases, with 19 bases sitting between them. The CDR3 is 15 amino acids. Germline CDR1 is MNHEY and CDR2 is SVGEGT. The DNA of the CDR3 is TGTGCCACCGAAACCTACAGGGAGAGCTCCTACGAGCAGTACTTC. The encoded protein is CATETYRESSYEQYF.

This clonotype appeared a few times. V usage is TRBV7-6 and J usage is TRBJ2-3; 8 bases are a match to TRBD2. Per the germline V gene, CDR1 is SGHVS and CDR2 is FNYEAQ. After removal of 5 bases from V and 0 bases from J, the junction contained 7 bases not matched to a gene. The CDR3 is 16 residues long. In DNA form, the CDR3 reads TGTGCCAGCAGCCCCCGCAGCGGGGGCAGCACAGATACGCAGTATTTT. Its translation: CASSPRSGGSTDTQYF.

The CDR3 DNA sequence: TGTGCCAGCGGGAGGTATAGCAATCAGCCCCAGCATTTT. This sequence encodes CASGRYSNQPQHF. The genes are TRBV27 and TRBJ1-5; D is ambiguous. Trimming left V 8 bases short and J 0 bases short, with 8 bases between. This CDR3 is 13 amino acids long. From germline, CDR1 is MNHEY and CDR2 SMNVEV (reference sequence).